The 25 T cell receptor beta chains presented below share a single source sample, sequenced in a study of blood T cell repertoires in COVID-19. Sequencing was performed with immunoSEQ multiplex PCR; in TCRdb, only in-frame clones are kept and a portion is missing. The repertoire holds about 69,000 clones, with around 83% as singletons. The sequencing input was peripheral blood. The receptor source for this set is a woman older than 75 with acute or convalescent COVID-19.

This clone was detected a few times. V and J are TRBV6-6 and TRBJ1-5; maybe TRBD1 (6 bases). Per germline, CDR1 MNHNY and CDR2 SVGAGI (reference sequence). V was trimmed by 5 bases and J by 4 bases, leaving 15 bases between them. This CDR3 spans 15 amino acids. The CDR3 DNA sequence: TGTGCCAGCAGTCCCGGGAGGGGGAGGAATCAGCCCCAGCATTTT. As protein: CASSPGRGRNQPQHF.

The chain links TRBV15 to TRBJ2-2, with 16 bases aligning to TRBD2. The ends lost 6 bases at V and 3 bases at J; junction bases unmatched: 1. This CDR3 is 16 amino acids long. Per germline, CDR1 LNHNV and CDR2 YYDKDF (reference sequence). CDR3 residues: CATRGLAGGHTGELFF. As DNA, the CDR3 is TGTGCCACCAGGGGACTAGCGGGGGGGCACACCGGGGAGCTGTTTTTT.

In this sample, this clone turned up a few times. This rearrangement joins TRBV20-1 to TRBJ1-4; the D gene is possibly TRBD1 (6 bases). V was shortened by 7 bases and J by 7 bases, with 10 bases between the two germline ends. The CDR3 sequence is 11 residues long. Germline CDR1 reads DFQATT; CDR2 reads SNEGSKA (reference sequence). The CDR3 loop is CSVYRVEKLFF. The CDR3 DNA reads TGCAGTGTTTACAGGGTTGAAAAACTGTTTTTT.

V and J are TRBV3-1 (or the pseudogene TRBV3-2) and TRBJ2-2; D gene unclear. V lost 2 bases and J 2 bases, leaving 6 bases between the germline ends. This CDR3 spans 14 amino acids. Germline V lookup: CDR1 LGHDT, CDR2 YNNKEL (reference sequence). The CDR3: CASSQQKNTGELFF. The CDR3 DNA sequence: TGTGCCAGCAGCCAACAGAAAAACACCGGGGAGCTGTTTTTT.

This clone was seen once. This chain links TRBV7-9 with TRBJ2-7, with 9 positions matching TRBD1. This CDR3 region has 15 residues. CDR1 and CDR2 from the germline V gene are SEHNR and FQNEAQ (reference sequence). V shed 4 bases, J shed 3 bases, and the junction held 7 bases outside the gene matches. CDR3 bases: TGTGCCAGCAGCTCGGGACAGGGAACTATCTACGAGCAGTACTTC. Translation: CASSSGQGTIYEQYF.

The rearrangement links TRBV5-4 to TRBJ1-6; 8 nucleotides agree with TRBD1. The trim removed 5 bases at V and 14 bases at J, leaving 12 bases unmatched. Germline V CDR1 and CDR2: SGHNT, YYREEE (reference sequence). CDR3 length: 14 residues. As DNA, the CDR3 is TGTGCCAGCAGTCAGACAGGGGCCCCGAGGGCCCTCCACTTT. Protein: CASSQTGAPRALHF. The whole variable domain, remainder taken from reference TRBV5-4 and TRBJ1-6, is ETGVTQSPTHLIKTRGQQVTLRCSSQSGHNTVSWYQQALGQGPQFIFQYYREEENGRGNFPPRFSGLQFPNYSSELNVNALELDDSALYLCASSQTGAPRALHFGNGTRLTVT.

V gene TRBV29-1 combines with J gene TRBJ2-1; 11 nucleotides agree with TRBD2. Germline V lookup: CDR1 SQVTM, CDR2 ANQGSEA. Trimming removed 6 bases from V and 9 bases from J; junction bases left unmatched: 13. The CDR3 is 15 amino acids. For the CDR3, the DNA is TGCAGCGTCGAGAAAGGTAGCGGGGGGGCATTTGAGCAGTTCTTC. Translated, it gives CSVEKGSGGAFEQFF.

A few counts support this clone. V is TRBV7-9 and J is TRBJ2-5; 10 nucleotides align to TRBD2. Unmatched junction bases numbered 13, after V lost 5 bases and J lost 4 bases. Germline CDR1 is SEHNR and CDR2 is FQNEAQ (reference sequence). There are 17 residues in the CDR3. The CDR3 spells CASSLGLSGGAAETQYF. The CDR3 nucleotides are TGTGCCAGCAGCCTCGGATTAAGCGGGGGGGCCGCAGAGACCCAGTACTTC.

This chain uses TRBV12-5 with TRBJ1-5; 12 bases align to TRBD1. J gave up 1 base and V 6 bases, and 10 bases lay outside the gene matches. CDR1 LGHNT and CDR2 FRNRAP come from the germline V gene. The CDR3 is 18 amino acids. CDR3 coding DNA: TGTGCTAGTGGATCTTACGGGACAGGGGGCCGAAGCAATCAGCCCCAGCATTTT. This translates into CASGSYGTGGRSNQPQHF.

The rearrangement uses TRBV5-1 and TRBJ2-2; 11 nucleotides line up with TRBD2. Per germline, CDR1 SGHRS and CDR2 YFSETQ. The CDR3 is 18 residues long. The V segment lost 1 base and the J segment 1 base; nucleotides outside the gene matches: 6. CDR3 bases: TGCGCCAGCAGCTTGTTTTCTAGCGGGGGGCAGAACACCGGGGAGCTGTTTTTT. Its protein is CASSLFSSGGQNTGELFF.

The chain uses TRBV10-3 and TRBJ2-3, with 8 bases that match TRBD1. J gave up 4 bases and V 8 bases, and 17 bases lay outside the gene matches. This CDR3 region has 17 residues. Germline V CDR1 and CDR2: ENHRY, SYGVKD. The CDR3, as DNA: TGTGCCATCTCTGTCGCTTCAGGGGGCCGCCAGTCAGATACGCAGTATTTT. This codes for CAISVASGGRQSDTQYF.

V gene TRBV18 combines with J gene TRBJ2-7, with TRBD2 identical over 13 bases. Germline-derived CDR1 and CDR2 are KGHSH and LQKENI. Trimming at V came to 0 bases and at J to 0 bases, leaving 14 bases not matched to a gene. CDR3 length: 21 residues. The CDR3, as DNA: TGTGCCAGCTCACCACCGGGGTCTAGACTAGCGGGGGGCGTGACCTCCTACGAGCAGTACTTC. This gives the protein CASSPPGSRLAGGVTSYEQYF. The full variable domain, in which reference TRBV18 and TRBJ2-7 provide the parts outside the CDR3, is NAGVMQNPRHLVRRRGQEARLRCSPMKGHSHVYWYRQLPEEGLKFMVYLQKENIIDESGMPKERFSAEFPKEGPSILRIQQVVRGDSAAYFCASSPPGSRLAGGVTSYEQYFGPGTRLTVT.

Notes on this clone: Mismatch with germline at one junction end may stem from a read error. CDR3 bases: TGTGCCAGCACTTTATCCAGGGGCGGGGAGCTGTTTTTT. Amino acids: CASTLSRGGELFF. The chain employs TRBV12-3 or TRBV12-4 and TRBJ2-2; maybe TRBD1 (6 bases). This CDR3 is 13 amino acids long.

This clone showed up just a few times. In DNA form, the CDR3 reads TGCAGCTTGCCCGGGGGTGGGGGAGAGCAGTACTTC. Translating gives CSLPGGGGEQYF. This chain joins TRBV29-1 and TRBJ2-7; D is perhaps TRBD2 (6 bases). Germline V gene data show CDR1 as SQVTM and CDR2 as ANQGSEA. The CDR3 sequence is 12 residues long. V lost 8 bases and J 7 bases, leaving 18 bases between the germline ends.

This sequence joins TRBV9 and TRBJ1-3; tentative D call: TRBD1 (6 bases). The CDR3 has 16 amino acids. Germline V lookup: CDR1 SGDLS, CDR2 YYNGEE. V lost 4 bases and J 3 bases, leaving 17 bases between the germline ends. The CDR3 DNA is TGTGCCAGCAGCCCCACAGGGACCCAAAGTGGAAACACCATATATTTT. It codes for CASSPTGTQSGNTIYF.

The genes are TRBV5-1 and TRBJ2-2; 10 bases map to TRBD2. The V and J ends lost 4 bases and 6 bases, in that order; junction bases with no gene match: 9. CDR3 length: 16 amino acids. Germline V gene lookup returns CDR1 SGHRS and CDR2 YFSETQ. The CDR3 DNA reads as TGCGCCAGCAGCCAGACTCTAGCGGGGGCCTCCGGGGAGCTGTTTTTT. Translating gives CASSQTLAGASGELFF.

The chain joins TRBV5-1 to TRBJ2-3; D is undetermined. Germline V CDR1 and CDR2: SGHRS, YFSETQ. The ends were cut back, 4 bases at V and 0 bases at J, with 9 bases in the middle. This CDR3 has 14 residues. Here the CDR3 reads CASSPLASTDTQYF. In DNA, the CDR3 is TGCGCCAGCAGCCCGTTGGCCAGCACAGATACGCAGTATTTT.

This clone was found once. The CDR3, as DNA: TGTGCCAGTAATAGAGGGAGTGAGACTGGGGCCAACGTCCTGACTTTC. Its protein product is CASNRGSETGANVLTF. The chain combines TRBV19 with TRBJ2-6, with a tentative D call TRBD2 (5 bases). The germline V gene has CDR1 LNHDA and CDR2 SQIVND (reference sequence). Trimming removed 7 bases at V and 2 bases at J, with 15 bases between. This CDR3 is 16 amino acids long.

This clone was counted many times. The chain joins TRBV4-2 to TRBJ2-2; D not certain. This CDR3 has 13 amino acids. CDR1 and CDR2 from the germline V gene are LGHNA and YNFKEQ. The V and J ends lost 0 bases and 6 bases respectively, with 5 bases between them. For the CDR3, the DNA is TGTGCCAGCAGCCAAGATGGGCCCGGGGAGCTGTTTTTT. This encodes CASSQDGPGELFF.

CDR3 nucleotide sequence: TGTGCCAGCAGTTACTCAGGGGGGAACACTGAAGCTTTCTTT. This sequence encodes CASSYSGGNTEAFF. The gene calls are TRBV6-5 and TRBJ1-1, with TRBD1 as a possible D gene (6 bases). CDR1 and CDR2 (germline): MNHEY, SVGAGI. Trimming removed 0 bases at V and 1 base at J, with 6 bases between. CDR3 length: 14 residues.

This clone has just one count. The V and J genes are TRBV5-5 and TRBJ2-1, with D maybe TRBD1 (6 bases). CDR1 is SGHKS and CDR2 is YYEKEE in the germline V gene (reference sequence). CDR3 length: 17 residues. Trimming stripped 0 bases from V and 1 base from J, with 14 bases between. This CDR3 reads CASSLVFRGISYNEQFF. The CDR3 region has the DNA TGTGCCAGCAGCTTGGTGTTCAGGGGTATTTCCTACAATGAGCAGTTCTTC.

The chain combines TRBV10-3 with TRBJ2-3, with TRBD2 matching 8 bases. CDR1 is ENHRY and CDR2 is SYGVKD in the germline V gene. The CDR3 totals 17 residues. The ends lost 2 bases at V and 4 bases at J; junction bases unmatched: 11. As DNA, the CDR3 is TGTGCCATCAGTGAGCCCCCGGGGGGGGAGCGGTCAGATACGCAGTATTTT. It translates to CAISEPPGGERSDTQYF.

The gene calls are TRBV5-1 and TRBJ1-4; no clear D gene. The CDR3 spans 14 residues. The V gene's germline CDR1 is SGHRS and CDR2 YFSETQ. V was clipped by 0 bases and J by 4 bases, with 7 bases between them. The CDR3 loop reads CASSLGQNNEKLFF. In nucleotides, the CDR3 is TGCGCCAGCAGCTTGGGCCAGAATAATGAAAAACTGTTTTTT.

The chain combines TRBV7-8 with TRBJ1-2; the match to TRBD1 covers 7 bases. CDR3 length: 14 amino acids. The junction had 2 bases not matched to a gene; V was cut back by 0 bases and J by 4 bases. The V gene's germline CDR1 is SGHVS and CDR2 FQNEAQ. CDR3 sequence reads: CASSLAGGGYGYTF. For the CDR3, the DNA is TGTGCCAGCAGCTTAGCAGGGGGCGGCTATGGCTACACCTTC.

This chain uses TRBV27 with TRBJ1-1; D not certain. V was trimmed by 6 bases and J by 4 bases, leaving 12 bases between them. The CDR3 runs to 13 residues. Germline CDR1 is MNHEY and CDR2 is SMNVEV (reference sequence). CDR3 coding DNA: TGTGCCAGCAGCGATCGTATGAGCACTGAAGCTTTCTTT. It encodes CASSDRMSTEAFF.